This is a list of T cell receptor beta chains from one sample in a study of cytomegalovirus exposure and HLA in healthy donors. Sequencing used immunoSEQ multiplex PCR; TCRdb keeps in-frame clones, though not all of them. The sample has more than 100,000 clones; roughly four fifths are singletons. Sequenced input: PBMCs. The receptors come from a woman between 25 and 40 years old in good health and CMV-seropositive. CDR3s include the opening cysteine and the closing phenylalanine or tryptophan.

v_call cdr3_aa
TRBV7-9 CASSDLAGVDGYTF
TRBV7-8 CASSPGGGRGHQETQYF
TRBV4-3 CASSQGTAENEQFF
TRBV5-8 CASSPVRPLDTEAFF
TRBV6-1 CATTDLGLGTYEQYF
TRBV5-1 CASSLDGVAGESGLHF
TRBV7-3 CASSAGTGGSETQYF
TRBV27 CASRRSSGTGAGEQYF
TRBV15 CATSPESAGYNEQFF
TRBV5-1 CASSLAPLTGRSYEQYF
TRBV7-2 CASSSRRAGDTQYF
TRBV9 CASSVPGTGSSGANVLTF
TRBV4-1 CASSQGRGNTDTQYF
TRBV29-1 CSGGTSLNTGELFF
TRBV5-4 CASSSLQGVSPLHF
TRBV6-1 CASSGGALTDTQYF